A selection of T cell receptor beta chains follows, all from one sample in a study of CD8 T cells in ankylosing spondylitis. TCRdb reprocessed the 5' RACE reads via MiXCR and lists one record per CDR3 protein. The sample carries more than 650,000 distinct CDR3 sequences, about an eighth recorded once. Sequenced sample: blood, either unsorted or a sorted T cell fraction (not recorded which). All receptors come from a male donor with ankylosing spondylitis. Each CDR3 is given with its conserved first and last residue. D genes are given only for firm matches. Some rows mark clone size as missing; the rest say once, few, many or name a class of expanded clone.

J: TRBJ2-1; V: TRBV5-1; D: NA; size: few; CDR3: CASSPGGTASSYNEQFF; DNA: TGCGCCAGCAGCCCTGGGGGTACCGCAAGCTCCTACAATGAGCAGTTCTTC
J: TRBJ1-6; V: TRBV30; D: TRBD1; size: once; CDR3: CAWSIAGTGNSPLHF; DNA: TGTGCCTGGAGTATCGCCGGGACAGGGAATTCACCCCTCCACTTT
J: TRBJ1-6; V: TRBV10-3; D: NA; size: few; CDR3: CAISEWTENSPLHF; DNA: TGTGCCATCAGTGAGTGGACAGAGAATTCACCCCTCCACTTT
J: TRBJ2-5; V: TRBV15; D: NA; size: many; CDR3: CATSRDQETQYF; DNA: TGTGCCACCAGCAGAGATCAGGAGACCCAGTACTTC
J: TRBJ1-1; V: TRBV20-1; D: NA; size: many; CDR3: CSARGRLSNTEAFF; DNA: TGCAGTGCTAGGGGGCGACTCTCGAACACTGAAGCTTTCTTT
J: TRBJ1-1; V: TRBV5-1; D: NA; size: NA; CDR3: CASSSDGKNTEAFF; DNA: TGCGCCAGCAGCAGCGATGGGAAGAACACTGAAGCTTTCTTT
J: TRBJ1-2; V: TRBV28; D: NA; size: NA; CDR3: CASRLGFSGGYTF; DNA: TGTGCCAGCAGACTAGGTTTTTCTGGAGGCTACACCTTC
J: TRBJ2-3; V: TRBV4-3; D: NA; size: many; CDR3: CASSQVAAGTDTQYF; DNA: TGCGCCAGCAGCCAAGTCGCAGCAGGCACAGATACGCAGTATTTT
J: TRBJ2-3; V: TRBV15; D: NA; size: few; CDR3: CATSRAIFTDTQYF; DNA: TGTGCCACCAGCAGAGCTATATTTACAGATACGCAGTATTTT
J: TRBJ2-5; V: TRBV11-3; D: NA; size: few; CDR3: CASSQGLGQGRGETQYF; DNA: TGTGCCAGCAGCCAAGGGCTGGGGCAGGGCCGTGGAGAGACCCAGTACTTC
J: TRBJ2-5; V: TRBV10-1; D: NA; size: NA; CDR3: CATAGNQETQYF; DNA: TGCGCCACCGCGGGAAACCAAGAGACCCAGTACTTC
J: TRBJ2-7; V: TRBV5-5; D: NA; size: NA; CDR3: CASGPGPSYEQYF; DNA: TGTGCCAGCGGTCCTGGGCCCTCCTACGAGCAGTACTTC
J: TRBJ2-1; V: TRBV24-1; D: NA; size: NA; CDR3: CATSDFKGTRANEQFF; DNA: TGTGCCACCAGTGATTTTAAGGGGACGAGGGCCAATGAGCAGTTCTTC
J: TRBJ2-5; V: TRBV6-1; D: NA; size: many; CDR3: CASSPNRIQETQYF; DNA: TGTGCCAGCAGTCCCAACAGAATCCAAGAGACCCAGTACTTC
J: TRBJ2-7; V: TRBV20-1; D: NA; size: NA; CDR3: CSSSRSYEQYF; DNA: TGCAGTAGTAGCAGGAGCTACGAGCAGTACTTC
J: TRBJ2-1; V: TRBV7-2; D: NA; size: many; CDR3: CASSREYNEQFF; DNA: TGTGCCAGCAGCAGAGAGTACAATGAGCAGTTCTTC
J: TRBJ2-2; V: TRBV12-3/TRBV12-4; D: NA; size: many; CDR3: CASSLTGIDTGELFF; DNA: TGTGCCAGCAGTCTCACCGGGATTGACACCGGGGAGCTGTTTTTT
J: TRBJ2-2; V: TRBV10-3; D: NA; size: NA; CDR3: CAISVRQMTGELFF; DNA: TGTGCCATCAGTGTAAGGCAGATGACCGGGGAGCTGTTTTTT
J: TRBJ2-1; V: TRBV11-2; D: NA; size: few; CDR3: CASNLVLAALNEQFF; DNA: TGTGCCAGCAACTTAGTTCTAGCCGCCCTCAATGAGCAGTTCTTC
J: TRBJ1-3; V: TRBV28; D: TRBD1; size: NA; CDR3: CASSYIYRGSGNTIYF; DNA: TGTGCCAGCAGCTACATTTACAGGGGTTCTGGAAACACCATATATTTT
J: TRBJ2-7; V: TRBV7-6; D: NA; size: NA; CDR3: CASSPRRGHEQYF; DNA: TGTGCCAGCAGCCCCCGCAGGGGCCACGAGCAGTACTTC
J: TRBJ1-1; V: TRBV7-9; D: NA; size: NA; CDR3: CASSLLSPTEAFF; DNA: TGTGCCAGCAGCCTATTGTCCCCCACTGAAGCTTTCTTT
J: TRBJ1-2; V: TRBV11-2; D: NA; size: NA; CDR3: CASSLESWAGAGYTF; DNA: TGTGCCAGCAGCTTAGAGTCTTGGGCAGGGGCCGGCTACACCTTC
J: TRBJ2-2; V: TRBV4-2; D: NA; size: few; CDR3: CASSHNSNTGELFF; DNA: TGTGCCAGCAGCCATAACTCAAACACCGGGGAGCTGTTTTTT
J: TRBJ1-2; V: TRBV4-3; D: NA; size: many; CDR3: CASSQGSFPVGANYGYTF; DNA: TGCGCCAGCAGCCAAGGCTCCTTCCCTGTGGGAGCTAACTATGGCTACACCTTC
J: TRBJ2-3; V: TRBV7-2; D: TRBD2; size: few; CDR3: CASSPSGYTQYF; DNA: TGTGCCAGCAGCCCTAGCGGATATACGCAGTATTTT
J: TRBJ1-2; V: TRBV5-5; D: NA; size: NA; CDR3: CASSPTNTNYGYTF; DNA: TGTGCCAGCAGCCCGACGAATACGAACTATGGCTACACCTTC
J: TRBJ2-1; V: TRBV2; D: NA; size: NA; CDR3: CASSDLGGAYNEQFF; DNA: TGTGCCAGCAGTGACTTGGGGGGAGCCTACAATGAGCAGTTCTTC
J: TRBJ1-2; V: TRBV6-1; D: TRBD1; size: few; CDR3: CASSERVGTGANYGYTF; DNA: TGTGCCAGCAGTGAACGGGTAGGGACAGGTGCTAACTATGGCTACACCTTC
J: TRBJ1-5; V: TRBV6-2/TRBV6-3; D: NA; size: NA; CDR3: CASSVAVVGSNQPQHF; DNA: TGTGCCAGCTCGGTCGCGGTGGTTGGAAGCAATCAGCCCCAGCATTTT
J: TRBJ2-7; V: TRBV4-3; D: NA; size: few; CDR3: CASSHQELGGYEQYF; DNA: TGCGCCAGCAGCCACCAGGAACTAGGGGGCTACGAGCAGTACTTC
J: TRBJ2-1; V: TRBV12-3/TRBV12-4; D: TRBD1; size: NA; CDR3: CASSLGADRPYNEQFF; DNA: TGTGCCAGCAGTTTAGGAGCGGACAGGCCCTACAATGAGCAGTTCTTC
J: TRBJ2-2; V: TRBV27; D: NA; size: NA; CDR3: CASSSKQGTGELFF; DNA: TGTGCCAGCAGTTCCAAACAGGGCACCGGGGAGCTGTTTTTT
J: TRBJ1-4; V: TRBV28; D: NA; size: NA; CDR3: CASSLWGGEAGKLFF; DNA: TGTGCCAGCAGTTTATGGGGGGGGGAGGCAGGAAAACTGTTTTTT
J: TRBJ1-5; V: TRBV27; D: NA; size: NA; CDR3: CASRTRNSNQPQHF; DNA: TGTGCCAGCAGGACACGAAATAGCAATCAGCCCCAGCATTTT
J: TRBJ1-3; V: TRBV9; D: NA; size: NA; CDR3: CASSVDRSGNTIYF; DNA: TGTGCCAGCAGCGTCGACAGATCTGGAAACACCATATATTTT
J: TRBJ2-3; V: TRBV18; D: TRBD2; size: NA; CDR3: CASSPASGEGDTQYF; DNA: TGTGCCAGCTCACCTGCTAGCGGCGAGGGGGATACGCAGTATTTT
J: TRBJ2-7; V: TRBV20-1; D: NA; size: many; CDR3: CSASRGGDEQYF; DNA: TGCAGTGCTAGTAGGGGAGGCGACGAGCAGTACTTC
J: TRBJ2-3; V: TRBV7-9; D: NA; size: few; CDR3: CASRYRTGTDTQYF; DNA: TGTGCCAGCAGGTACCGGACGGGCACAGATACGCAGTATTTT
J: TRBJ2-6; V: TRBV28; D: NA; size: NA; CDR3: CASSARVAGANVLTF; DNA: TGTGCCAGCAGTGCCAGGGTGGCCGGGGCCAACGTCCTGACTTTC
J: TRBJ2-1; V: TRBV9; D: TRBD2; size: NA; CDR3: CASSASGTTPYNEQFF; DNA: TGTGCCAGCAGCGCCTCCGGGACTACCCCTTACAATGAGCAGTTCTTC
J: TRBJ2-1; V: TRBV7-2; D: NA; size: NA; CDR3: CDSSFDIDEQFF; DNA: TGTGACAGCAGCTTCGACATCGACGAGCAGTTCTTC
J: TRBJ2-5; V: TRBV7-2; D: TRBD2; size: NA; CDR3: CASSFSGLAGAETQYF; DNA: TGTGCCAGCAGCTTTTCGGGACTAGCGGGAGCTGAGACCCAGTACTTC
J: TRBJ1-2; V: TRBV20-1; D: TRBD1; size: many; CDR3: CSASLRPGQGRNNYGYTF; DNA: TGCAGTGCTAGTTTAAGGCCGGGACAGGGGCGAAATAACTATGGCTACACCTTC
J: TRBJ1-5; V: TRBV6-1; D: NA; size: few; CDR3: CASSTYDRYSNQPQHF; DNA: TGTGCCAGCAGCACCTACGACAGGTATAGCAATCAGCCCCAGCATTTT
J: TRBJ2-7; V: TRBV20-1; D: TRBD2; size: NA; CDR3: CSARGGSSGSGTYEQYF; DNA: TGCAGTGCTAGGGGGGGTAGTAGCGGGAGCGGTACCTACGAGCAGTACTTC
J: TRBJ2-5; V: TRBV20-1; D: NA; size: many; CDR3: CSAHQGGNQETQYF; DNA: TGCAGTGCTCACCAGGGTGGAAACCAAGAGACCCAGTACTTC
J: TRBJ2-1; V: TRBV7-2; D: TRBD1; size: many; CDR3: CASSSFWTGYNEQFF; DNA: TGTGCCAGCAGCTCCTTCTGGACAGGGTACAATGAGCAGTTCTTC
J: TRBJ1-2; V: TRBV15; D: NA; size: many; CDR3: CATSSLGTHGYTF; DNA: TGTGCCACCAGCAGTCTTGGGACTCATGGCTACACCTTC
J: TRBJ2-3; V: TRBV20-1; D: NA; size: NA; CDR3: CSARIAGTISADTQYF; DNA: TGCAGTGCTAGAATCGCAGGTACCATCTCCGCCGATACGCAGTATTTT
J: TRBJ2-2; V: TRBV5-6; D: NA; size: NA; CDR3: CASSLAQLSRHTGELFF; DNA: TGTGCCAGCAGCTTGGCCCAACTCTCCCGGCACACCGGGGAGCTGTTTTTT
J: TRBJ2-1; V: TRBV15; D: TRBD2; size: few; CDR3: CATSRDPPWTSGSYNEQFF; DNA: TGTGCCACCAGCAGAGATCCTCCTTGGACTAGCGGGTCCTACAATGAGCAGTTCTTC
J: TRBJ2-4; V: TRBV20-1; D: TRBD1; size: NA; CDR3: CSAYSDRSGIQYF; DNA: TGCAGTGCTTACTCGGACAGGTCGGGCATTCAGTACTTC
J: TRBJ2-7; V: TRBV4-2; D: NA; size: few; CDR3: CASSQPTGAFPYEQYF; DNA: TGTGCCAGCAGCCAGCCGACTGGGGCTTTTCCCTACGAGCAGTACTTC
J: TRBJ2-4; V: TRBV7-2; D: NA; size: few; CDR3: CASSLAAAGGNIQYF; DNA: TGTGCCAGCAGCTTAGCGGCAGCAGGCGGAAACATTCAGTACTTC